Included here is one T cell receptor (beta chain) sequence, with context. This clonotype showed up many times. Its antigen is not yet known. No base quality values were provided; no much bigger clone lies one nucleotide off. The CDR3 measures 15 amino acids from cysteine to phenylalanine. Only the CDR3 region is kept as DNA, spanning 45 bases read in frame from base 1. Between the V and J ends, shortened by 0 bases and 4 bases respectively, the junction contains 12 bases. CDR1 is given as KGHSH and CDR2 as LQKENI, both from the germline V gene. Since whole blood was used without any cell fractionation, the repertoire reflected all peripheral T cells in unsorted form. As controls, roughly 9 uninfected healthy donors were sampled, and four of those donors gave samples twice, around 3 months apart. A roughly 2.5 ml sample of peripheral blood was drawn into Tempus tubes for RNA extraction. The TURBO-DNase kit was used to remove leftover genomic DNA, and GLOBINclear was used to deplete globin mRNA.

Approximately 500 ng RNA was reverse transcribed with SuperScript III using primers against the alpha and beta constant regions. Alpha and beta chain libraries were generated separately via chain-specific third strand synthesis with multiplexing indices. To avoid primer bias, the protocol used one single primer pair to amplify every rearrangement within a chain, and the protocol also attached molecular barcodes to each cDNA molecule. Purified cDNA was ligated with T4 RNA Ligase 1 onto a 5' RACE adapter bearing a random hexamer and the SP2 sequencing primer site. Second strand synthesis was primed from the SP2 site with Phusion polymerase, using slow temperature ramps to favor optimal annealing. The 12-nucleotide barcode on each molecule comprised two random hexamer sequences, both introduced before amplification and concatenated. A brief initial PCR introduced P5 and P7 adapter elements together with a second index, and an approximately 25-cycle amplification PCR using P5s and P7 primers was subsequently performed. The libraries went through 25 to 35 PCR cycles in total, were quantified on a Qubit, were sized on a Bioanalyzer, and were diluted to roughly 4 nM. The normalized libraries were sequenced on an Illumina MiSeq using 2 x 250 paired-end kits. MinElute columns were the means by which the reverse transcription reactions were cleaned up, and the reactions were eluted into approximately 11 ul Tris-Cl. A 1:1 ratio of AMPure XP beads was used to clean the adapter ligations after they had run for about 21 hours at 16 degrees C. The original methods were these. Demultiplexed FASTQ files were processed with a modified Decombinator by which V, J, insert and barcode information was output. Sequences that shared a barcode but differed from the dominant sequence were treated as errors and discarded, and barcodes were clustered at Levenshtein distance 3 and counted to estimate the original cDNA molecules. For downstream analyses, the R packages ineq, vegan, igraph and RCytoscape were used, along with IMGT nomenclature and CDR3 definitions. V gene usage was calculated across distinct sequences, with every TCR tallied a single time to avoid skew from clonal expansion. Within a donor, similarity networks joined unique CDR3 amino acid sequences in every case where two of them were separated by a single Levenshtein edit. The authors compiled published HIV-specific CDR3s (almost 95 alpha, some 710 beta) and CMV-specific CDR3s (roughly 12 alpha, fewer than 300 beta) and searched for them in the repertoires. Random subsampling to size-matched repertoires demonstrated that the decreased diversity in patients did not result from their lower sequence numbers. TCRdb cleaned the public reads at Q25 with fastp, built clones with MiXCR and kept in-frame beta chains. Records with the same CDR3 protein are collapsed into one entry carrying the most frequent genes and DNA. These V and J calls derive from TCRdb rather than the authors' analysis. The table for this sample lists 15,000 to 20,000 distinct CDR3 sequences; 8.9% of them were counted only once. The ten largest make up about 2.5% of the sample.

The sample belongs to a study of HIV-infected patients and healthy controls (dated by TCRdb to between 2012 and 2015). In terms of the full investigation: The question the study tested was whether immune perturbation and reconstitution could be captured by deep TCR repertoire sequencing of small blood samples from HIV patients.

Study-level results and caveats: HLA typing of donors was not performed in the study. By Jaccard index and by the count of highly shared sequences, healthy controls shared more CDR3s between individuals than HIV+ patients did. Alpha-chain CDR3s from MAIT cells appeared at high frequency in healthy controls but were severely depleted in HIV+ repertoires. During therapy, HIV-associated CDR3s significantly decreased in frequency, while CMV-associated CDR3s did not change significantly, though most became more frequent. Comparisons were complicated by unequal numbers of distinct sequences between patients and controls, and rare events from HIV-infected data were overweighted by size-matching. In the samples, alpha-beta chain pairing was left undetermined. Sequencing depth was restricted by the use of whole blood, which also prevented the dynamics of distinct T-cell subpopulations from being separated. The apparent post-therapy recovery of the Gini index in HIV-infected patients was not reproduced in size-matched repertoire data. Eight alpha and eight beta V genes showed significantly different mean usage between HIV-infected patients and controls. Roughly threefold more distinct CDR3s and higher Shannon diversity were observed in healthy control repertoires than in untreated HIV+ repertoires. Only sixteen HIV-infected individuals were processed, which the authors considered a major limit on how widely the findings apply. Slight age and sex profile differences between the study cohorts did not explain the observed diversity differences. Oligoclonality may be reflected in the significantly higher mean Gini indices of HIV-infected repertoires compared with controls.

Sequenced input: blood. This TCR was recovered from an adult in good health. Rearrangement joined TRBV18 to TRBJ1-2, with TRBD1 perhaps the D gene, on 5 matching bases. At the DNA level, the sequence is TGTGCCAGCTCACCACCGGGGGGGAGTGGCTATGGCTACACCTTC. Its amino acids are CASSPPGGSGYGYTF.